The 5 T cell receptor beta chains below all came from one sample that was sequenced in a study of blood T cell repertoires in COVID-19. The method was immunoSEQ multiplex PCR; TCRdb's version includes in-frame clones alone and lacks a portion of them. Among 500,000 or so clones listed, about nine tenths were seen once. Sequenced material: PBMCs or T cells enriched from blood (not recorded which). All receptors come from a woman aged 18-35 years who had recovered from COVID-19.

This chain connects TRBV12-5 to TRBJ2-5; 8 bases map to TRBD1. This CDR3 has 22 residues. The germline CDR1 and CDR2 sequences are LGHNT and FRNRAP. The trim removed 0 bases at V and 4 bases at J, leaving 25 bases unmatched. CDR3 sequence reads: CASGLVQKIGQGKIVSLETQYF. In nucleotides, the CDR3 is TGTGCTAGTGGTTTGGTACAGAAGATTGGACAGGGAAAAATTGTCTCTTTAGAGACCCAGTACTTC. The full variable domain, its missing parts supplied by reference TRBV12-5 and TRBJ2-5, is DARVTQTPRHKVTEMGQEVTMRCQPILGHNTVFWYRQTMMQGLELLAYFRNRAPLDDSGMPKDRFSAEMPDATLATLKIQPSEPRDSAVYFCASGLVQKIGQGKIVSLETQYFGPGTRLLVL.

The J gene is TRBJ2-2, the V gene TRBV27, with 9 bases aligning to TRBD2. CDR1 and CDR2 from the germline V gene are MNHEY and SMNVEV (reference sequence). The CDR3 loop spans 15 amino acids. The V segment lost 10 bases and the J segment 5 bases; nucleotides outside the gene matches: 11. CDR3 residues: CATTQAGGRTGELFF. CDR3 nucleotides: TGTGCCACCACTCAGGCGGGGGGGAGGACCGGGGAGCTGTTTTTT.

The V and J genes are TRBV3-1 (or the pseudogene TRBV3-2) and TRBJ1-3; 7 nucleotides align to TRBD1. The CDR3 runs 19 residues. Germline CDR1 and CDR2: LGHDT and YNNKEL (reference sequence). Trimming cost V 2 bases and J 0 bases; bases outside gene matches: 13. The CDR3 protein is CASSQLLKGQSFSGNTIYF. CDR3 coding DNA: TGTGCCAGCAGCCAATTGTTGAAGGGACAGTCCTTCTCTGGAAACACCATATATTTT.

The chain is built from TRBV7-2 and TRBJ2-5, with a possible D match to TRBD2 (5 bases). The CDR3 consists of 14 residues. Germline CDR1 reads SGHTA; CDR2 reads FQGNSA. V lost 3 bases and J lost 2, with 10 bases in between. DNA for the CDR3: TGTGCCAGCAGCTTCCAACTAGGGCAAGAGACCCAGTACTTC. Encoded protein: CASSFQLGQETQYF. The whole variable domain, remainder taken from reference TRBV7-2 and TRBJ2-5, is GAGVSQSPSNKVTEKGKDVELRCDPISGHTALYWYRQSLGQGLEFLIYFQGNSAPDKSGLPSDRFSAERTGGSVSTLTIQRTQQEDSAVYLCASSFQLGQETQYFGPGTRLLVL.

CDR3 in amino acids: CATSDLTGSEAFF. In nucleotides, the CDR3 is TGTGCCACCAGTGATTTAACAGGGTCTGAAGCTTTCTTT. The V gene is TRBV24-1, the J gene TRBJ1-1, with D possibly TRBD1 on 6 matching bases. The germline gives CDR1 KGHDR, CDR2 SFDVKD. V was trimmed by 1 base and J by 6 bases, leaving 8 bases between them. This CDR3 is 13 amino acids long.